This T cell receptor beta chain was retrieved from a study of blood T cell repertoires in COVID-19. The wider study: Samples representing acute and convalescent COVID-19 were sourced from the United States, Italy and Spain. PBMCs, B-cell-depleted T cells, or T cells provided the cDNA or gDNA that made up the material.

Per the authors' pipeline: The authors estimated nucleated cell counts from reference gene primer amplification. Produced via immunoSEQ multiplex PCR; TCRdb's table is partial and in-frame only. The V and J calls and clone size come from that table; D and trimming were worked out from the DNA. In the table there are a few hundred thousand clones, approximately 84% of which are singletons. Cohort 3 recovery required two negative PCRs, clearance, or symptom resolution. The CDR3 spans 13 residues. Germline trimming cut 6 bases from V and 7 bases from J; bases unmatched to any gene: 9. Germline V gene lookup returns CDR1 SGHDT and CDR2 YYEEEE.

V gene TRBV5-6 combines with J gene TRBJ2-7, with 8 bases identical to TRBD1. The clonotype originates from a woman aged 18-29 years who had recovered from COVID-19. Sequencing was done on a sample of PBMCs or T cells enriched from blood (not recorded which). CDR3 DNA sequence: TGTGCCAGCACCAGGACAGGGCTGGGAGAGCAGTACTTC. Protein sequence: CASTRTGLGEQYF.